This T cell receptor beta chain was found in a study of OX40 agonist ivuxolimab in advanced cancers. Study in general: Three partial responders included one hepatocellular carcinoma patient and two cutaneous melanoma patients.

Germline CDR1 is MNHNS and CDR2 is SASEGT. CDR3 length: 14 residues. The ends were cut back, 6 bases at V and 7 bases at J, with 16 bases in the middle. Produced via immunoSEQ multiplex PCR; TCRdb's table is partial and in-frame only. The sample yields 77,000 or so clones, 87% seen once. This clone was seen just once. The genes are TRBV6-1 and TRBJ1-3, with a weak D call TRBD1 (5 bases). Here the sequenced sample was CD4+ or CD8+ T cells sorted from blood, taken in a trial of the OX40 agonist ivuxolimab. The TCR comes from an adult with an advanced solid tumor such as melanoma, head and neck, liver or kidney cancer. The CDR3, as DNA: TGTGCCAGCAGCCTCGACAGAGACATTAACACCATATATTTT. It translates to CASSLDRDINTIYF.